This T cell receptor beta chain was captured by sequencing in a study of shared clonotypes between healthy human individuals. Sequencing was performed with immunoSEQ multiplex PCR; in TCRdb, only in-frame clones are kept and a portion is missing. The sample shows hundreds of thousands of clones, more than 70% of them seen only once. The CDR3 is 17 amino acids. The germline gives CDR1 LNHDA, CDR2 SQIVND (reference sequence). V lost 4 bases to trimming and J lost 0 bases, with 13 bases between them. Sequenced: memory CD4+ T cells sorted from blood. Subset described: CD45RA-negative fraction. The receptor's source is a woman in her twenties or thirties in good health. The chain is built from TRBV19 and TRBJ2-6, with D uncertain. CDR3 sequence reads: CASSRGRLSSGANVLTF. CDR3 DNA: TGTGCCAGTAGTAGGGGTCGACTCAGCTCTGGGGCCAACGTCCTGACTTTC. Full variable domain (rest looked up from reference TRBV19 and TRBJ2-6): DGGITQSPKYLFRKEGQNVTLSCEQNLNHDAMYWYRQDPGQGLRLIYYSQIVNDFQKGDIAEGYSVSREKKESFPLTVTSAQKNPTAFYLCASSRGRLSSGANVLTFGAGSRLTVL.